This T cell receptor (beta chain) is drawn from a study of blood T cell repertoires in COVID-19. About the research overall: From T cells, B-cell-depleted T cells, or PBMCs came the material, which was cDNA or gDNA.

This clone appeared a few times. Source study methods: Estimated nucleated cell counts came from reference gene primer amplification. Repertoires were generated with immunoSEQ multiplex PCR, while TCRdb's copy carries only in-frame clones and drops some. That table gives V, J and clone size, and the DNA gave D and trimming. The table shows about 140,000 clones, with around 87% occurring only once. Germline V gives CDR1 KGHSH, CDR2 LQKENI. With V trimmed by 6 bases and J by 5 bases, 5 bases remained unmatched. The CDR3 spans 14 residues. The chain links TRBV18 to TRBJ1-1; 11 nucleotides line up with TRBD1. The sequenced sample consisted of peripheral blood. The sequence came from a man over 45 who had recovered from COVID-19. CDR3: CASSPGTGGTEAFF. CDR3 in DNA: TGTGCCAGCTCCCCCGGGACAGGGGGAACTGAAGCTTTCTTT.